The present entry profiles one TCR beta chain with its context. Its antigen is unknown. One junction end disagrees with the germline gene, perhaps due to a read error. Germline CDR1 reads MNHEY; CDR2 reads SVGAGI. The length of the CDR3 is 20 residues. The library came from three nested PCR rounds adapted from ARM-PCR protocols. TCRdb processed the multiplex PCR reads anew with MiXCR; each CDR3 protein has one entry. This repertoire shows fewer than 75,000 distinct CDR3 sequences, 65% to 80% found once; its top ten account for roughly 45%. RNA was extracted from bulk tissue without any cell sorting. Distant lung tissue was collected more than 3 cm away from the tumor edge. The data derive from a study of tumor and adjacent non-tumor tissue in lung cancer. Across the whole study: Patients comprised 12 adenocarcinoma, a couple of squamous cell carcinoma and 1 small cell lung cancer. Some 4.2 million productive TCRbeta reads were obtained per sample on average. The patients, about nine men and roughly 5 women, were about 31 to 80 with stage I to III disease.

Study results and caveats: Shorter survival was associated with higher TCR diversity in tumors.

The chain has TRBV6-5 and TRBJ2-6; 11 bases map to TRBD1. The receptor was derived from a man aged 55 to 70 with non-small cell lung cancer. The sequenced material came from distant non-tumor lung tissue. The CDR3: CASSYLLRTGGASGANILTF. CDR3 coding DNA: TGTGCCAGCAGTTACCTCCTAAGGACAGGGGGCGCGTCGGGGGCCAACATCCTGACTTTC.